These T cell receptor beta chains were read from a single sample in a study of T cell responses to AZD1222 COVID-19 vaccine. Only in-frame clones appear in the TCRdb table, and some are missing; sequencing was by immunoSEQ multiplex PCR. In the table there are 130,000 to 150,000 clones, roughly nine tenths of which are singletons. The source material was peripheral blood, sampled on day 0 of AZD1222 vaccination. Receptors were obtained from an adult in good health. The CDR3 runs from the conserved cysteine through the conserved F or W. The order of the fields is V gene, J gene, CDR3 protein.

v_call: TRBV7-2
j_call: TRBJ2-1
cdr3_aa: CASSLGRWDNNEQFF

v_call: TRBV7-9
j_call: TRBJ1-2
cdr3_aa: CASSLSSGGRDHF

v_call: TRBV7-9
j_call: TRBJ2-3
cdr3_aa: CASSLKDTQYF

v_call: TRBV3-1/TRBV3-2
j_call: TRBJ1-1
cdr3_aa: CASSRAPGAVTEAFF

v_call: TRBV5-4
j_call: TRBJ2-5
cdr3_aa: CASSLKATFETQYF

v_call: TRBV6-2/TRBV6-3
j_call: TRBJ2-2
cdr3_aa: CASSYGTSAVFF

v_call: TRBV11-2
j_call: TRBJ2-2
cdr3_aa: CASSLEIQGSGELFF

v_call: TRBV18
j_call: TRBJ1-5
cdr3_aa: CASSGPRGKGGQPQHF

v_call: TRBV28
j_call: TRBJ2-7
cdr3_aa: CASSLPGLAGDEQYF

v_call: TRBV15
j_call: TRBJ2-1
cdr3_aa: CATSRVSLRDEQFF

v_call: TRBV28
j_call: TRBJ2-7
cdr3_aa: CASSLQGANPYEQYF

v_call: TRBV27
j_call: TRBJ1-6
cdr3_aa: CASSDGTGGFSPLHF

v_call: TRBV4-1
j_call: TRBJ1-6
cdr3_aa: CASSQAESSYNSPLHF

v_call: TRBV6-5
j_call: TRBJ1-2
cdr3_aa: CASSPPDKFYGYTF

v_call: TRBV3-1/TRBV3-2
j_call: TRBJ1-6
cdr3_aa: CASSQVREYNSPLHF

v_call: TRBV19
j_call: TRBJ1-5
cdr3_aa: CASSFQGSNQPQHF

v_call: TRBV7-2
j_call: TRBJ1-2
cdr3_aa: CASSLAGEHYGYTF

v_call: TRBV5-5
j_call: TRBJ1-4
cdr3_aa: CASSPYHTNEKLFF

v_call: TRBV19
j_call: TRBJ2-7
cdr3_aa: CASSILGQFYEQYF

v_call: TRBV28
j_call: TRBJ1-5
cdr3_aa: CASSPGGGNQPQHF

v_call: TRBV4-1
j_call: TRBJ2-2
cdr3_aa: CASSQLPAGEITGELFF

v_call: TRBV6-5
j_call: TRBJ2-7
cdr3_aa: CATGLAGGYHEQYF

v_call: TRBV3-1/TRBV3-2
j_call: TRBJ2-5
cdr3_aa: CASSRRQTGEETQYF

v_call: TRBV10-2
j_call: TRBJ1-1
cdr3_aa: CASRQLGGNTEAFF

v_call: TRBV5-8
j_call: TRBJ1-6
cdr3_aa: CASSLVPTANSPLHF

v_call: TRBV19
j_call: TRBJ1-1
cdr3_aa: CASSTLQGLNTEAFF

v_call: TRBV24-1
j_call: TRBJ2-1
cdr3_aa: CATSDPGGQFF

v_call: TRBV28
j_call: TRBJ1-2
cdr3_aa: CAIRGGGGYGYTF

v_call: TRBV9
j_call: TRBJ2-5
cdr3_aa: CASSVVGLAGQETQYF

v_call: TRBV7-9
j_call: TRBJ1-1
cdr3_aa: CASSPGRGGEAFF

v_call: TRBV18
j_call: TRBJ1-5
cdr3_aa: CASSSSSGTGNQPQHF

v_call: TRBV7-2
j_call: TRBJ1-5
cdr3_aa: CASSSQGGQPQHF

v_call: TRBV19
j_call: TRBJ2-1
cdr3_aa: CASKKGDLSYNEQFF

v_call: TRBV12-3/TRBV12-4
j_call: TRBJ2-7
cdr3_aa: CASSLRGYEQYF

v_call: TRBV12-3/TRBV12-4
j_call: TRBJ1-2
cdr3_aa: CASSLLENYGYTF

v_call: TRBV21-1
j_call: TRBJ2-3
cdr3_aa: CASRPSSRTDTQYF

v_call: TRBV19
j_call: TRBJ1-1
cdr3_aa: CASSMNPQQRNTEAFF

v_call: TRBV4-3
j_call: TRBJ2-7
cdr3_aa: CASSQESLAGGYEQYF

v_call: TRBV3-1/TRBV3-2
j_call: TRBJ2-3
cdr3_aa: CASSQKGTDTQYF

v_call: TRBV27
j_call: TRBJ2-7
cdr3_aa: CASSPYPAGGYEQYF

v_call: TRBV7-9
j_call: TRBJ1-3
cdr3_aa: CASSLAGLNTIYF

v_call: TRBV6-5
j_call: TRBJ1-5
cdr3_aa: CASSYSQGGQPQHF

v_call: TRBV5-5
j_call: TRBJ2-7
cdr3_aa: CASSSAGGLSEQYF

v_call: TRBV18
j_call: TRBJ1-6
cdr3_aa: CASSPTDKDSPLHF

v_call: TRBV6-5
j_call: TRBJ1-2
cdr3_aa: CASTTTGDYGYTF

v_call: TRBV4-1
j_call: TRBJ2-1
cdr3_aa: CASSQAGAGTEQFF

v_call: TRBV4-1
j_call: TRBJ2-3
cdr3_aa: CASSQFLGLAIGTQYF

v_call: TRBV10-1
j_call: TRBJ1-2
cdr3_aa: CASSEDLNYGYTF

v_call: TRBV15
j_call: TRBJ1-2
cdr3_aa: CATSRAITPGISIGYTF